These 12 T cell receptor beta chains share one sample of origin, sequenced in a study of T cell responses to AZD1222 COVID-19 vaccine. Libraries were prepared by immunoSEQ multiplex PCR; TCRdb keeps only in-frame clonotypes and omits some of them. The sample lists some 130,000 clones, 80% to 90% occurring once. The sample in question was peripheral blood, obtained on day 0 of AZD1222 vaccination. Receptors were obtained from an adult in good health.

The J gene is TRBJ2-2, the V gene TRBV6-5; 7 bases match TRBD2. The V segment lost 5 bases and the J segment 2 bases; nucleotides outside the gene matches: 2. Germline CDR1 and CDR2: MNHEY and SVGAGI. This CDR3 comprises 14 residues. CDR3 in amino acids: CASSRGVNTGELFF. The CDR3 DNA sequence: TGTGCCAGCAGTCGGGGGGTTAACACCGGGGAGCTGTTTTTT.

The V gene is TRBV6-2 or TRBV6-3, the J gene TRBJ1-5; no reliable D call. Germline V gives CDR1 MNHEY, CDR2 SVGEGT. This CDR3 comprises 14 residues. The V and J ends lost 6 bases and 0 bases respectively, with 9 bases between them. The CDR3 spells CASSAFGSNQPQHF. DNA of the CDR3: TGTGCCAGCAGCGCCTTTGGTAGCAATCAGCCCCAGCATTTT.

V gene TRBV6-5 combines with J gene TRBJ2-1, with a weak D call TRBD2 (7 bases). There are 15 residues in the CDR3. The ends were cut back, 0 bases at V and 3 bases at J, with 9 bases in the middle. The V gene's germline CDR1 is MNHEY and CDR2 SVGAGI. The CDR3 bases are TGTGCCAGCAGTTACTCCGGGGGGCTCTACAATGAGCAGTTCTTC. This sequence encodes CASSYSGGLYNEQFF.

The chain links TRBV6-5 to TRBJ2-1; 12 bases map to TRBD2. V lost 10 bases, J lost 9 bases, and 10 bases stayed unmatched. The CDR3 consists of 14 residues. From germline, CDR1 is MNHEY and CDR2 SVGAGI. CDR3 bases: TGTGCCACCATGCTAGCGGGAGGGCCAGGTGAGCAGTTCTTC. Translation gives CATMLAGGPGEQFF.

The chain is built from TRBV5-1 and TRBJ2-2; D may be TRBD1 (5 bases). Per the germline V gene, CDR1 is SGHRS and CDR2 is YFSETQ. The V end lost 3 bases, the J end lost 7 bases, and 19 bases lay between the germline ends. This CDR3 spans 16 amino acids. The CDR3, as DNA: TGCGCCAGCAGCTCCATACCCCAGGGTCGTGGCGGGGAGCTGTTTTTT. It translates to CASSSIPQGRGGELFF.

The chain carries TRBV6-5 and TRBJ1-1; 7 nucleotides agree with TRBD1. J lost 5 bases, V lost 4 bases, and 13 bases had no gene match. CDR1 MNHEY and CDR2 SVGAGI come from the germline V gene. This CDR3 comprises 16 residues. CDR3 nucleotides: TGTGCCAGCAGTTCCGCACTGAAGGGGGCGGGGACTGAAGCTTTCTTT. It encodes CASSSALKGAGTEAFF.

The V call is TRBV14, the J call TRBJ2-7; 9 bases line up with TRBD2. Losses at the gene ends were 4 bases for V and 3 bases for J; bases not matched to a gene: 13. Germline assignment: CDR1 SGHDN and CDR2 FVKESK. The CDR3 is made up of 17 amino acids. CDR3 coding DNA: TGTGCCAGCAGCCCTTCAATGACTAGCGGAAAATACTACGAGCAGTACTTC. It is translated as CASSPSMTSGKYYEQYF. Supplemented by reference TRBV14 and TRBJ2-7, the full variable domain reads EAGVTQFPSHSVIEKGQTVTLRCDPISGHDNLYWYRRVMGKEIKFLLHFVKESKQDESGMPNNRFLAERTGGTYSTLKVQPAELEDSGVYFCASSPSMTSGKYYEQYFGPGTRLTVT.

The V call is TRBV3-1 (or the pseudogene TRBV3-2), the J call TRBJ2-4; D gene uncertain. In germline, CDR1 is LGHDT, CDR2 YNNKEL (reference sequence). The CDR3 runs to 22 residues. V was trimmed by 0 bases and J by 2 bases, leaving 29 bases between them. The CDR3 loop reads CASSQDLNGWPGRMITKNIQYF. Written as DNA, the CDR3 is TGTGCCAGCAGCCAAGATTTGAATGGCTGGCCCGGGCGAATGATAACCAAAAACATTCAGTACTTC.

This clone came up a few times. The chain carries TRBV7-8 and TRBJ1-6; D remains ambiguous. The CDR3 extends over 18 amino acids. Germline V lookup: CDR1 SGHVS, CDR2 FQNEAQ. The V end was cut by 0 bases, the J end by 0 bases, with 12 bases between. The CDR3 loop is CASSLALPTSSYNSPLHF. The CDR3 DNA follows: TGTGCCAGCAGCTTAGCGCTTCCCACGAGCTCCTATAATTCACCCCTCCACTTT.

V and J are TRBV28 and TRBJ1-1; 7 bases align to TRBD1. V dropped 2 bases and J dropped 10; count of bases not matched to a gene: 16. Germline lookup yields CDR1 MDHEN and CDR2 SYDVKM. This CDR3 has 16 residues. The CDR3 spells CASSLRQGLLQGRAFF. The CDR3 nucleotides are TGTGCCAGCAGTTTACGACAGGGCCTCCTTCAGGGGAGAGCTTTCTTT.

The chain carries TRBV30 and TRBJ2-1; 7 bases line up with TRBD1. The CDR3 sequence is 16 residues long. In germline, CDR1 is GTSNPN, CDR2 SVGIG (reference sequence). J lost 8 bases, V lost 0 bases, and 13 bases had no gene match. The CDR3 nucleotides are TGTGCCTGGAGTGTACCGCGACAGGGACCCGCGGATGAGCAGTTCTTC. Encoded protein: CAWSVPRQGPADEQFF.

This rearrangement joins TRBV30 to TRBJ2-7; either TRBD1 or TRBD2 may supply D (5 bases each). V was pared by 1 base and J by 0 bases, with 10 bases between. The CDR3 is 14 amino acids. Germline loops: CDR1 GTSNPN, CDR2 SVGIG (reference sequence). In nucleotides, the CDR3 is TGTGCCTGGAGTGGGGGGAGCCCCTCCTACGAGCAGTACTTC. It encodes CAWSGGSPSYEQYF.